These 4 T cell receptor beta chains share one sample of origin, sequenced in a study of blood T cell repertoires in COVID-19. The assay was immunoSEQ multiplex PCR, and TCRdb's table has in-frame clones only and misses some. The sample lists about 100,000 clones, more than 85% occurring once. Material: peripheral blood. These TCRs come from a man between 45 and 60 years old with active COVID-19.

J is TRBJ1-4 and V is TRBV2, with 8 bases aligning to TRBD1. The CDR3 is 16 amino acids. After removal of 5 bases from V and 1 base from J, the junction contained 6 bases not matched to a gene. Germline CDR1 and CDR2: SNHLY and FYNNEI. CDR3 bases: TGTGCCAGCAGTCGGACAGGGCTCAGAACTAATGAAAAACTGTTTTTT. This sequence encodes CASSRTGLRTNEKLFF.

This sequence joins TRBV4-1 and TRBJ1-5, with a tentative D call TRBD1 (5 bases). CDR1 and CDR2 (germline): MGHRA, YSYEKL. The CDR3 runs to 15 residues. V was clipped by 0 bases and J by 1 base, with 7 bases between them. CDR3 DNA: TGCGCCAGCAGCCAAGACAGGGCAAGCAATCAGCCCCAGCATTTT. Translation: CASSQDRASNQPQHF.

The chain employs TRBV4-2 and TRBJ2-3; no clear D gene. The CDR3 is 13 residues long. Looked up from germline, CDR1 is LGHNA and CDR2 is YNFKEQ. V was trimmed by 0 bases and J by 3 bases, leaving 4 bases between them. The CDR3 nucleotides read TGTGCCAGCAGCCAAGATCGGACAGATACGCAGTATTTT. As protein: CASSQDRTDTQYF.

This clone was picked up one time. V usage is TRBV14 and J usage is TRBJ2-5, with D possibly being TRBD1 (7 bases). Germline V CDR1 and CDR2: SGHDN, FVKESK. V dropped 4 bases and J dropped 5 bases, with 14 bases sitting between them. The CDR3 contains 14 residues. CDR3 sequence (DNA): TGTGCCAGCAGCCGCGGGACAGTGGGGGAGACCCAGTACTTC. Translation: CASSRGTVGETQYF. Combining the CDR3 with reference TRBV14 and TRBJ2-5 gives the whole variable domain EAGVTQFPSHSVIEKGQTVTLRCDPISGHDNLYWYRRVMGKEIKFLLHFVKESKQDESGMPNNRFLAERTGGTYSTLKVQPAELEDSGVYFCASSRGTVGETQYFGPGTRLLVL.